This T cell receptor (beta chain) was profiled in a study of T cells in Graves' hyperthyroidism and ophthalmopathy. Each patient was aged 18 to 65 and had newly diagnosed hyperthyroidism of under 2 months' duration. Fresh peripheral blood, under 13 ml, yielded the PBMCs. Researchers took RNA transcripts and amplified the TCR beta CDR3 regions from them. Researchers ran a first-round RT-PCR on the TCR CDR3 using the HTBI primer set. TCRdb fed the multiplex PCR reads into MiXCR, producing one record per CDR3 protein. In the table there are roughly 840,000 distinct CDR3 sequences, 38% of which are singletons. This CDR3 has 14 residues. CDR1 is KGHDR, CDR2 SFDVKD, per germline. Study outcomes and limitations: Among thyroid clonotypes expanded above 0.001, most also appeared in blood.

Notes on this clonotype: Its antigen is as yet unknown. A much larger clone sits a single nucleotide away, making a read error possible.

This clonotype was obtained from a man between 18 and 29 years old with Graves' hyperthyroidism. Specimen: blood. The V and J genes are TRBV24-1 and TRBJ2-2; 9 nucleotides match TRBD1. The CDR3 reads CTTSGDRVAGELFF. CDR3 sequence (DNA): TGTACCACCAGTGGGGACAGGGTGGCCGGGGAGCTGTTTTTT.